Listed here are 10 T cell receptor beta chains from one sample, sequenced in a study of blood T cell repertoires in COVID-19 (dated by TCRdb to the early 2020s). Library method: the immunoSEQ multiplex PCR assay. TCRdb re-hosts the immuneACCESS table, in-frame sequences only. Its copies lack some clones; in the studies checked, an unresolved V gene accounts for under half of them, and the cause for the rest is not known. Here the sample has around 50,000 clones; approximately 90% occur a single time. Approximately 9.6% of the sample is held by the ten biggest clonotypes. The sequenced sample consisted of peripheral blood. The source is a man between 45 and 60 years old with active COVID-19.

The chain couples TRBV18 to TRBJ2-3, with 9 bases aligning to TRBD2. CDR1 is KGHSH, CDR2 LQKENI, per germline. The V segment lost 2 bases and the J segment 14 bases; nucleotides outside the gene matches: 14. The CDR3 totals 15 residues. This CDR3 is CASSPGQRGASVAYF. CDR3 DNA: TGTGCCAGCTCACCAGGGCAGCGGGGGGCCTCAGTCGCGTATTTT.

The CDR3 DNA is TGTGCCAGCAGCCAGGGGTTATCCTACGAGCAGTACTTC. Its protein is CASSQGLSYEQYF. This chain links TRBV7-8 with TRBJ2-7; D perhaps matches TRBD1 (6 bases). The CDR3 runs to 13 residues. Trimming removed 5 bases at V and 1 base at J, with 9 bases between. Per the germline V gene, CDR1 is SGHVS and CDR2 is FQNEAQ.

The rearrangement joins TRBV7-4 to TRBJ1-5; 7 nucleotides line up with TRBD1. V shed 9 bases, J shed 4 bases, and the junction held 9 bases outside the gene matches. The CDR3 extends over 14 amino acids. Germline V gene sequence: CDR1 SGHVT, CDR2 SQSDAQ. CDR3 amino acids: CASDTGTENQPQHF. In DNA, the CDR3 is TGTGCCAGTGATACCGGGACAGAGAATCAGCCCCAGCATTTT. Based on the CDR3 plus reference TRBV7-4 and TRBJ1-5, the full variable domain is GAGVSQSPRYKVAKRGRDVALRCDSISGHVTLYWYRQTLGQGSEVLTYSQSDAQRDKSGRPSGRFSAERPERSVSTLKIQRTEQGDSAVYLCASDTGTENQPQHFGDGTRLSIL.

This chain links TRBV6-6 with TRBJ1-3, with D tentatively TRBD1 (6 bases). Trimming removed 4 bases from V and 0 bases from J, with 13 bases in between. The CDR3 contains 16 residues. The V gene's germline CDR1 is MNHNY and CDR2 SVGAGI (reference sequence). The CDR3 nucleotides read TGTGCCAGCAGTTTTGGGAGGGACATCTCTGGAAACACCATATATTTT. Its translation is CASSFGRDISGNTIYF.

This CDR3 reads CASSLSQGSYNEQFF. CDR3 DNA: TGTGCCAGCAGCTTATCACAGGGGTCCTACAATGAGCAGTTCTTC. V is TRBV7-2 and J is TRBJ2-1; 7 nucleotides agree with TRBD1. V lost 2 bases and J lost 1; bases outside the gene matches: 2. CDR1 SGHTA and CDR2 FQGNSA come from the germline V gene. This CDR3 comprises 15 residues. The whole variable domain, remainder taken from reference TRBV7-2 and TRBJ2-1, is GAGVSQSPSNKVTEKGKDVELRCDPISGHTALYWYRQSLGQGLEFLIYFQGNSAPDKSGLPSDRFSAERTGGSVSTLTIQRTQQEDSAVYLCASSLSQGSYNEQFFGPGTRLTVL.

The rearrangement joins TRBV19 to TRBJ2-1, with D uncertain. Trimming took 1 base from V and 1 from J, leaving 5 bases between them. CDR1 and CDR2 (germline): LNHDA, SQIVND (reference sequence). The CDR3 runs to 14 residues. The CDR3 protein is CASSIGGSYNEQFF. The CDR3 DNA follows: TGTGCCAGTAGTATAGGAGGATCCTACAATGAGCAGTTCTTC.

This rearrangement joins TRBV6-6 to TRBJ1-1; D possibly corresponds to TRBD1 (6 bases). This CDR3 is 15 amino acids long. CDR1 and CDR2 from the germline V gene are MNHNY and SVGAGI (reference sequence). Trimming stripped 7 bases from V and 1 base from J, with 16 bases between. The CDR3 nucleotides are TGTGCCAGCAATAATCAGGGGACATCGAACACTGAAGCTTTCTTT. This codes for CASNNQGTSNTEAFF.

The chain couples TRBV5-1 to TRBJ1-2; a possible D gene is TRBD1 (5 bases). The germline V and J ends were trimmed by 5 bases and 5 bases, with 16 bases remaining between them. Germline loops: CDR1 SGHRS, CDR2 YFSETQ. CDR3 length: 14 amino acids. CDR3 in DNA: TGCGCCAGCAGGGGAGGTGGGGCTCTATATGGCTACACCTTC. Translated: CASRGGGALYGYTF.

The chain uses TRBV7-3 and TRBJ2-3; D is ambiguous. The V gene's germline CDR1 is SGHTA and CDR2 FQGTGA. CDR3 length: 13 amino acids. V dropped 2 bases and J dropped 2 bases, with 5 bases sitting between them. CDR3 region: CASSLDFTDTQYF. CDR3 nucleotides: TGTGCCAGCAGCTTAGACTTCACAGATACGCAGTATTTT.

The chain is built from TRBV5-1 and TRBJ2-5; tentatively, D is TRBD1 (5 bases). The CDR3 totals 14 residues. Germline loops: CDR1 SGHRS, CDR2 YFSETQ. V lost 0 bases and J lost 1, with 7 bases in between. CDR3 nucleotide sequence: TGCGCCAGCAGCTTGGAAGGGGTCCAAGAGACCCAGTACTTC. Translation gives CASSLEGVQETQYF.